Here is one T cell receptor (beta chain) with its context. No antigen is known for it. The authors ran a second PCR of roughly 6 to 12 cycles using a sample-barcoded 5' primer and a J-beta primer mix. TCRdb reprocessed the 5' RACE reads with MiXCR, giving one entry per CDR3 protein. The table records about 1.4 million distinct CDR3 sequences, around 59% of them present only once. Unmatched junction bases numbered 8, after V lost 4 bases and J lost 4 bases. The CDR3 has 17 residues. The germline CDR1 and CDR2 sequences are LGHDT and YNNKEL (reference sequence). The entry originates in a study of blood T cells in healthy people across ages. Study results and caveats: The study found more naive CD4+ cells and higher diversity in long-lived than aged donors. Strongly correlated with naive T cell percentage was TCR beta diversity.

This TCR came from a young man in good health. Sequenced material: blood. The V gene is TRBV3-1, the J gene TRBJ2-3, with 13 bases that match TRBD2. CDR3: CASSPSWTSGSADTQYF. For the CDR3, the DNA is TGTGCCAGCAGCCCTTCCTGGACTAGCGGGAGCGCAGATACGCAGTATTTT.